Each of the 16 T cell receptor beta chains below was sequenced from the same sample in a study of cytomegalovirus exposure and HLA in healthy donors. Amplification used 60 Vbeta primers and 13 Jbeta primers. Sequencing was performed with immunoSEQ multiplex PCR; in TCRdb, only in-frame clones are kept and a portion is missing. This table holds 200,000 or so clones, about 86% found once. Sequencing was performed on PBMCs. The receptors were sampled from a woman aged 18 to 35 in good health and CMV-seropositive.

The CDR3 DNA follows: TGCAGTGCTAGGTCCTCAGAGACCCAGTACTTC. Protein product: CSARSSETQYF. The chain uses TRBV20-1 and TRBJ2-5; D gene ambiguous. The CDR3 sequence is 11 residues long. Germline CDR1 and CDR2: DFQATT and SNEGSKA (reference sequence). Deletions cut 3 bases from V and 4 bases from J, with 6 bases between.

This chain uses TRBV9 with TRBJ1-1, with D maybe TRBD1 (5 bases). The CDR3 is made up of 12 amino acids. Germline assignment: CDR1 SGDLS and CDR2 YYNGEE. V lost 0 bases to trimming and J lost 8 bases, with 8 bases between them. The CDR3 sequence is CASSVASGEAFF. The CDR3, as DNA: TGTGCCAGCAGCGTAGCTTCAGGGGAAGCTTTCTTT.

The CDR3 here is CASSPTGDRPTF. CDR3 in DNA: TGTGCCAGCAGTCCCACAGGGGATCGTCCCACCTTC. The chain carries TRBV6-5 and TRBJ1-2; 7 nucleotides line up with TRBD1. V was pared by 5 bases and J by 13 bases, with 10 bases of the junction left unmatched. The CDR3 spans 12 residues. Per the germline V gene, CDR1 is MNHEY and CDR2 is SVGAGI.

In its sample, this clone was seen once. Other DNA variants within this sample encode the same CDR3. V usage is TRBV9 and J usage is TRBJ1-2; no clear D gene. The length of the CDR3 is 13 residues. Germline V gene lookup returns CDR1 SGDLS and CDR2 YYNGEE. The V end was cut by 5 bases, the J end by 14 bases, with 22 bases between. The CDR3 reads CASRHPNRLGYTF. The CDR3 DNA sequence: TGTGCCAGCAGGCATCCTAACAGATTGGGTTATACCTTC. The full variable domain, in which reference TRBV9 and TRBJ1-2 provide the parts outside the CDR3, is DSGVTQTPKHLITATGQRVTLRCSPRSGDLSVYWYQQSLDQGLQFLIQYYNGEERAKGNILERFSAQQFPDLHSELNLSSLELGDSALYFCASRHPNRLGYTFGSGTRLTVV.

This clone came up a few times. V usage is TRBV29-1 and J usage is TRBJ1-1; D may be TRBD1 (5 bases). The germline gives CDR1 SQVTM, CDR2 ANQGSEA. The CDR3 runs 13 residues. Deletions cut 7 bases from V and 4 bases from J, with 16 bases between. CDR3 sequence reads: CSAQWGVGTEAFF. The DNA for the CDR3 is TGCAGCGCCCAGTGGGGGGTTGGCACTGAAGCTTTCTTT.

The chain employs TRBV5-4 and TRBJ1-1, with TRBD1 matching over 8 bases. J was trimmed by 4 bases and V by 0 bases; bases with no gene match: 2. Germline-derived CDR1 and CDR2 are SGHNT and YYREEE (reference sequence). There are 14 residues in the CDR3. CDR3 sequence reads: CASSLGDRFTEAFF. The CDR3 DNA reads as TGTGCCAGCAGCTTGGGGGACAGGTTCACTGAAGCTTTCTTT.

This clone has a single count. The chain uses TRBV30 and TRBJ1-1; D ambiguous. V lost 4 bases, J lost 1 base, and 7 bases lay in between. Germline V CDR1 and CDR2: GTSNPN, SVGIG (reference sequence). The CDR3 consists of 12 residues. The CDR3 region has the DNA TGTGCCTGGAACACAGCGAACACTGAAGCTTTCTTT. Translated, it gives CAWNTANTEAFF.

The rearrangement joins TRBV6-5 to TRBJ2-7, with a tentative D call TRBD2 (7 bases). Germline V CDR1 and CDR2: MNHEY, SVGAGI. This CDR3 contains 16 residues. Trimming left V 0 bases short and J 3 bases short, with 15 bases between. Written as DNA, the CDR3 is TGTGCCAGCAGTTACTCGGGACGCGGGGGACACTACGAGCAGTACTTC. Its translation: CASSYSGRGGHYEQYF.

The V gene is TRBV28, the J gene TRBJ2-1; 14 bases match TRBD2. This CDR3 has 16 amino acids. Germline CDR1 MDHEN, CDR2 SYDVKM. Trimming cost V 5 bases and J 8 bases; bases outside gene matches: 8. CDR3: CASSIATSGGAYEQFF. As DNA, the CDR3 is TGTGCCAGCAGTATCGCGACTAGCGGGGGGGCCTATGAGCAGTTCTTC.

The V call is TRBV5-1, the J call TRBJ1-1; possibly TRBD1 for D (6 bases). Germline lookup yields CDR1 SGHRS and CDR2 YFSETQ. V gave up 0 bases and J gave up 2 bases, with 14 bases separating them. This CDR3 region has 16 residues. The CDR3 coding sequence is TGCGCCAGCAGCTTGGGGCAGGGGATCATTAACACTGAAGCTTTCTTT. Protein product: CASSLGQGIINTEAFF.

V and J are TRBV11-2 and TRBJ2-5, with a possible D match to TRBD2 (5 bases). With 4 bases removed from V and 7 bases from J, the gap between germline ends came to 16 bases. Germline values: CDR1 SGHAT, CDR2 FQNNGV. CDR3 length equals 14 residues. This CDR3 reads CASSSTLARGTQYF. The CDR3 coding sequence is TGTGCCAGCAGCTCGACCCTGGCCCGGGGGACCCAGTACTTC.

J is TRBJ2-5 and V is TRBV2; 7 nucleotides match TRBD2. V gave up 6 bases and J gave up 4 bases; unmatched junction bases: 14. This CDR3 is 16 amino acids long. Germline CDR1 SNHLY, CDR2 FYNNEI. The CDR3 reads CASSPVGSSGGETQYF. For the CDR3, the DNA is TGTGCCAGCAGCCCCGTGGGCTCCTCGGGGGGAGAGACCCAGTACTTC.

V and J are TRBV5-4 and TRBJ2-5, with TRBD1 matching over 7 bases. With 4 bases clipped from V and 2 bases from J, the junction kept 5 bases outside the gene matches. This CDR3 is built from 14 residues. Germline V gene data show CDR1 as SGHNT and CDR2 as YYREEE (reference sequence). Written as DNA, the CDR3 is TGTGCCAGCAGCACGATGGGACAGCAAGAGACCCAGTACTTC. Translation: CASSTMGQQETQYF.

J is TRBJ2-7 and V is TRBV7-9; maybe TRBD1 (6 bases). The germline V and J ends were trimmed by 4 bases and 2 bases, with 12 bases remaining between them. The CDR3 is made up of 14 amino acids. CDR1 is SEHNR and CDR2 is FQNEAQ in the germline V gene (reference sequence). The CDR3, as DNA: TGTGCCAGCAGCTCAGGGGACGCAACCTACGAGCAGTACTTC. Protein sequence: CASSSGDATYEQYF.

The chain uses TRBV7-2 and TRBJ2-7; TRBD1 matches at 9 bases. The ends lost 6 bases at V and 6 bases at J; junction bases unmatched: 15. Germline values: CDR1 SGHTA, CDR2 FQGNSA. The CDR3 covers 16 residues. CDR3 in amino acids: CASSSLRGQGSGEQYV. DNA of the CDR3: TGTGCCAGCAGTTCCCTCCGGGGACAGGGATCGGGCGAGCAGTACGTC.

The chain recombines TRBV7-9 with TRBJ2-1, with TRBD2 identical over 12 bases. Looked up from germline, CDR1 is SEHNR and CDR2 is FQNEAQ (reference sequence). V lost 3 bases and J lost 7; bases outside the gene matches: 4. The CDR3 has 15 amino acids. The CDR3 nucleotides are TGTGCCAGCAGCTTTACTAGCGGGGGGTTTAATGAGCAGTTCTTC. It translates to CASSFTSGGFNEQFF. Full variable domain (outside the CDR3, taken from reference TRBV7-9 and TRBJ2-1): DTGVSQNPRHKITKRGQNVTFRCDPISEHNRLYWYRQTLGQGPEFLTYFQNEAQLEKSRLLSDRFSAERPKGSFSTLEIQRTEQGDSAMYLCASSFTSGGFNEQFFGPGTRLTVL.